This T cell receptor beta chain was retrieved from a study of T cell repertoires in cytomegalovirus infection. TCRdb processed the reads anew with MiXCR; each CDR3 protein has one entry. The sample records hundreds of thousands of distinct CDR3 sequences, over 25% being singletons. This clonotype was detected only a few times. Antigen unknown. Germline CDR1 reads MGHRA; CDR2 reads YSYEKL. V shed 4 bases, J shed 0 bases, and the junction held 5 bases outside the gene matches. CDR3 length: 15 residues. Here the sequenced sample was cultured CD8+ T cells from PBMCs, taken from culture after CMV antigen stimulation. The source of this sequence is a human donor in good health (CMV status not recorded). Some clones in this sample may be carry-over from other donors' samples. The chain recombines TRBV4-1 with TRBJ1-1; TRBD1 aligns across 7 bases. The CDR3 DNA reads as TGCGCCAGCAGCCTCGGACAGGCCCTGAACACTGAAGCTTTCTTT. This gives the protein CASSLGQALNTEAFF.